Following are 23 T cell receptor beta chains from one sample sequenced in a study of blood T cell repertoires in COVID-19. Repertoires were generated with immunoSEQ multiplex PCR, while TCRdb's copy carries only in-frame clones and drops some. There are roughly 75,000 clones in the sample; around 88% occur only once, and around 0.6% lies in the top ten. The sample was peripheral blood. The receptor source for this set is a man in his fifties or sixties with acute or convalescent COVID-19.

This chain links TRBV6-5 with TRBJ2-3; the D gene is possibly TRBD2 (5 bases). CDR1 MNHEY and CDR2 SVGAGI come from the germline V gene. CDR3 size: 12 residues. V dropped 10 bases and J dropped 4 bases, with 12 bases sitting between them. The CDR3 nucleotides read TGTGCCACCGGGGTCGGTTCAGATACGCAGTATTTT. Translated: CATGVGSDTQYF.

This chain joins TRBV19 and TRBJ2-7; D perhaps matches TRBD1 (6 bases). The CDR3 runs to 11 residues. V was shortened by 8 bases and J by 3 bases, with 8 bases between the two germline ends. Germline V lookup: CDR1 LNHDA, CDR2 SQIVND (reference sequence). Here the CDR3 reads CASQGHYEQYF. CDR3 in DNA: TGTGCCAGTCAGGGACACTACGAGCAGTACTTC. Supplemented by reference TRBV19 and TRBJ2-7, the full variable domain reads DGGITQSPKYLFRKEGQNVTLSCEQNLNHDAMYWYRQDPGQGLRLIYYSQIVNDFQKGDIAEGYSVSREKKESFPLTVTSAQKNPTAFYLCASQGHYEQYFGPGTRLTVT.

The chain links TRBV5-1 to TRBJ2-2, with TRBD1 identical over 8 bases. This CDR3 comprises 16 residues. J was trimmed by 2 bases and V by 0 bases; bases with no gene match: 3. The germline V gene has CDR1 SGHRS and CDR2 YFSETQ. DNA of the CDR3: TGCGCCAGCAGCTTGGCCGGGACAGGTAACACCGGGGAGCTGTTTTTT. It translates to CASSLAGTGNTGELFF.

In DNA form, the CDR3 reads TGCGCCAGCAGCTTGGAAGGGGGTAGGACTGAAGCTTTCTTT. Amino acid sequence: CASSLEGGRTEAFF. This sequence joins TRBV5-1 and TRBJ1-1, with D possibly TRBD1 on 6 matching bases. This CDR3 is 14 amino acids long. Germline V gene sequence: CDR1 SGHRS, CDR2 YFSETQ. V dropped 0 bases and J dropped 5 bases, with 11 bases sitting between them.

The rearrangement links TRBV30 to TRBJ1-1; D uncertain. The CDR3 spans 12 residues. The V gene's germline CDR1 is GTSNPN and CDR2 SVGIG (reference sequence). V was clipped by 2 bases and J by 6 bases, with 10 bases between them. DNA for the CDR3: TGTGCCTGGAGTCCCGAGTCGGCTGAAGCTTTCTTT. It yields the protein CAWSPESAEAFF.

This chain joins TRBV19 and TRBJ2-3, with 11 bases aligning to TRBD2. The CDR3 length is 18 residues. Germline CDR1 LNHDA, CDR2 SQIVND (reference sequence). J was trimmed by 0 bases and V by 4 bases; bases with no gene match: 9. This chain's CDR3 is CASSTKLAGGTSTDTQYF. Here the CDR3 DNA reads TGTGCCAGTAGTACTAAGCTAGCGGGGGGAACTAGCACAGATACGCAGTATTTT.

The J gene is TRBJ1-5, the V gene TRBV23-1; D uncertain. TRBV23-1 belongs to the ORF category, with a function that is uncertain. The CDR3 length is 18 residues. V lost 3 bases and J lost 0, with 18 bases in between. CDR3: CASSQPGSLRYSNQPQHF. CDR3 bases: TGCGCCAGCAGTCAGCCAGGATCCCTACGATATAGCAATCAGCCCCAGCATTTT.

The CDR3 region is CASTGRGASTEAFF. The CDR3 DNA sequence: TGTGCCAGTACCGGCAGGGGCGCGTCAACTGAAGCTTTCTTT. The J gene is TRBJ1-1, the V gene TRBV19; D is possibly TRBD1 (6 bases). CDR3 length: 14 residues. V was pared by 7 bases and J by 5 bases, with 17 bases between. Germline V gene sequence: CDR1 LNHDA, CDR2 SQIVND (reference sequence).

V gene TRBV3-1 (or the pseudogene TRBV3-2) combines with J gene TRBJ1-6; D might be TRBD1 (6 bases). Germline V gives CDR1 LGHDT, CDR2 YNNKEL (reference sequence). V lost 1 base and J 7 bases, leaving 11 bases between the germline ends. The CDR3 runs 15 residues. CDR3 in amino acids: CASSQGAGANSPLHF. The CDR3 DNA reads TGTGCCAGCAGCCAAGGGGCGGGGGCAAATTCACCCCTCCACTTT.

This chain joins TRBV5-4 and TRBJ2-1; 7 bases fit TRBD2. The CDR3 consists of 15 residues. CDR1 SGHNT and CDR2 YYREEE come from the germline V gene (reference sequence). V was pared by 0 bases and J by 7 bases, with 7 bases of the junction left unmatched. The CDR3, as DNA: TGTGCCAGCAGCTTGGAGGCGGGGGTTAAAAATGAGCAGTTCTTC. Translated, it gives CASSLEAGVKNEQFF.

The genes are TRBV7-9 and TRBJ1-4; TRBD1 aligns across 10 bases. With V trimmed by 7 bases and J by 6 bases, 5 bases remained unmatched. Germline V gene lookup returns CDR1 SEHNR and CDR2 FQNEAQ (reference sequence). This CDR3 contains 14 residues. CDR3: CASKGGTGDEKLFF. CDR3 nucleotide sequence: TGTGCCAGCAAGGGTGGGACAGGGGATGAAAAACTGTTTTTT.

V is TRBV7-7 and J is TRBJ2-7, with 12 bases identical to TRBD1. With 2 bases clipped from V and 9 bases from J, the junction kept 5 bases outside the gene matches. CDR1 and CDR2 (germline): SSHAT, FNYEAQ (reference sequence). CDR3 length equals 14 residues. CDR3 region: CASSLPGQGARQYF. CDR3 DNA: TGTGCCAGCAGCTTACCGGGACAGGGGGCAAGGCAGTACTTC.

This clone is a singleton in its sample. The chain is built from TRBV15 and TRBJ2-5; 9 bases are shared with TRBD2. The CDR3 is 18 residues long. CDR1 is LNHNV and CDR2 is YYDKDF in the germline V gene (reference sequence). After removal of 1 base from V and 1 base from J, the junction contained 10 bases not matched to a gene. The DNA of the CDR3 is TGTGCCACCAGCAGAGGGTTAGCGGGAGATCCCTCCCAAGAGACCCAGTACTTC. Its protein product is CATSRGLAGDPSQETQYF.

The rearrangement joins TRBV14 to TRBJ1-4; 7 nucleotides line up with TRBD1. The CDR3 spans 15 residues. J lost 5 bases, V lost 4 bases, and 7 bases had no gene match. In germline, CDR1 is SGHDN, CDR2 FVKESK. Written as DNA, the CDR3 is TGTGCCAGCAGCCTAGCGACAGGGTGGAATGAAAAACTGTTTTTT. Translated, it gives CASSLATGWNEKLFF. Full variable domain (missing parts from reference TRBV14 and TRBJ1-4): EAGVTQFPSHSVIEKGQTVTLRCDPISGHDNLYWYRRVMGKEIKFLLHFVKESKQDESGMPNNRFLAERTGGTYSTLKVQPAELEDSGVYFCASSLATGWNEKLFFGSGTQLSVL.

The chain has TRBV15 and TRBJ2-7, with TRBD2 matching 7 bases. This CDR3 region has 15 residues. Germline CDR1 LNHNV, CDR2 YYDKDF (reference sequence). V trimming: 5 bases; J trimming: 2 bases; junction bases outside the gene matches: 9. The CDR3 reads CATSDPSGPTYEQYF. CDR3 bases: TGTGCCACCAGCGATCCTAGCGGACCAACCTACGAGCAGTACTTC.

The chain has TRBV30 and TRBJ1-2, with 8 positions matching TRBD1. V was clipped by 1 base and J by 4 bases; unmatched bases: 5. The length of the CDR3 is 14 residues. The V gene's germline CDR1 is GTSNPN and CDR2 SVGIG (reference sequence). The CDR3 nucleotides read TGTGCCTGGAGTGGGCGGACAGGGACCTATGGCTACACCTTC. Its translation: CAWSGRTGTYGYTF.

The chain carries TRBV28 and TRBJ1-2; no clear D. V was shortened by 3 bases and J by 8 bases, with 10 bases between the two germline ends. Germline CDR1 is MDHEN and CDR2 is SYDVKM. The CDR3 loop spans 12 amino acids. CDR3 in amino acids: CASSFPRGGYTF. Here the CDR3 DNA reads TGTGCCAGCAGTTTCCCAAGAGGGGGCTACACCTTC.

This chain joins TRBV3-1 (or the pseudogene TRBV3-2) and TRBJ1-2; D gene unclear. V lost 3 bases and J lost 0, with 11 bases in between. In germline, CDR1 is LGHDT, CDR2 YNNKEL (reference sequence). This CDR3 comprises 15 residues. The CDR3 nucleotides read TGTGCCAGCAGCCAGGCCCGGGGAACTAACTATGGCTACACCTTC. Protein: CASSQARGTNYGYTF.

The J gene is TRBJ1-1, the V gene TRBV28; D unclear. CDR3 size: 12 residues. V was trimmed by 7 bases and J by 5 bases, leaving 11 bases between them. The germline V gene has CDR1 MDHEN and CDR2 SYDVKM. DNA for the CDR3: TGTGCCAGCAAAGAGGCGGCTACTGAAGCTTTCTTT. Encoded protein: CASKEAATEAFF.

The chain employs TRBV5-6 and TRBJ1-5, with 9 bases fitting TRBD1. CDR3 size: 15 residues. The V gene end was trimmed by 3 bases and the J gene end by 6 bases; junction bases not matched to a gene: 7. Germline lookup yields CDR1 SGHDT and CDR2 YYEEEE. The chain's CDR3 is CASSSVQGAGQPQHF. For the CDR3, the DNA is TGTGCCAGCAGCTCCGTACAGGGGGCGGGTCAGCCCCAGCATTTT.

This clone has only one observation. CDR3 amino acids: CATRDFDTGEETQYF. Written as DNA, the CDR3 is TGTGCCACCCGCGACTTTGATACCGGGGAAGAGACCCAGTACTTC. The V and J genes are TRBV24-1 and TRBJ2-5, with D possibly being TRBD2 (5 bases). The CDR3 has 15 residues. Germline values: CDR1 KGHDR, CDR2 SFDVKD. V was shortened by 9 bases and J by 3 bases, with 19 bases between the two germline ends.

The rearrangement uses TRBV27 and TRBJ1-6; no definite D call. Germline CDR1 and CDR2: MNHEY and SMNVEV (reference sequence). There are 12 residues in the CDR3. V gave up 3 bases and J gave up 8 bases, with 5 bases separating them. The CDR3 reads CASSFRDSPLHF. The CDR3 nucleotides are TGTGCCAGCAGTTTTAGAGATTCACCCCTCCACTTT.

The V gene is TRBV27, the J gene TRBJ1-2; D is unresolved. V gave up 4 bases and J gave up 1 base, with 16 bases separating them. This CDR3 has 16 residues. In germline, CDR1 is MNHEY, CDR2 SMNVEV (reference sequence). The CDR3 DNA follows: TGTGCCAGCAGTTCAGCGGTTCCCGGATTTAACTATGGCTACACCTTC. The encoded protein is CASSSAVPGFNYGYTF.